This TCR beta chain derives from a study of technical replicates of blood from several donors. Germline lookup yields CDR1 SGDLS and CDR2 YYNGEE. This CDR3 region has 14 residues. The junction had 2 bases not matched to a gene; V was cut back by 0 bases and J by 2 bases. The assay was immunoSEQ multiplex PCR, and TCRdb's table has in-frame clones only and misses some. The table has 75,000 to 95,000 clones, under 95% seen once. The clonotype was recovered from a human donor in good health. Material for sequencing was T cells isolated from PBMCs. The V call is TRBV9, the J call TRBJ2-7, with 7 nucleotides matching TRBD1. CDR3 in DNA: TGTGCCAGCAGCGTAGGAGGGACAGCCTACGAGCAGTACTTC. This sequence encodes CASSVGGTAYEQYF.